The 28 T cell receptor beta chains below come from one sample, sequenced in a study of OX40 agonist ivuxolimab in advanced cancers. Only in-frame clones appear in the TCRdb table, and some are missing; sequencing was by immunoSEQ multiplex PCR. Among 20,000 to 25,000 clones listed, 84% were seen once. Here the sequenced sample was CD4+ or CD8+ T cells sorted from blood, taken in a trial of the OX40 agonist ivuxolimab. The receptors were gathered from an adult with an advanced solid tumor such as melanoma, head and neck, liver or kidney cancer.

The CDR3 region has the DNA TGTGCCAGCAGTCCACCTCAGGGATACGAGCAGTACTTC. Translating gives CASSPPQGYEQYF. This rearrangement joins TRBV7-9 to TRBJ2-7, with a possible D match to TRBD1 (5 bases). Germline V lookup: CDR1 SEHNR, CDR2 FQNEAQ (reference sequence). The V gene lost 6 bases and the J gene lost 4 bases, with 13 bases spanning the gap. There are 13 residues in the CDR3.

This chain joins TRBV9 and TRBJ2-7, with TRBD1 as a possible D gene (6 bases). V gave up 4 bases and J gave up 1 base, with 18 bases separating them. The CDR3 is 16 amino acids. The germline V gene encodes CDR1 SGDLS and CDR2 YYNGEE. The CDR3 nucleotides are TGTGCCAGCAGCTATGGACAGCACACACAATCCTACGAGCAGTACTTC. This sequence encodes CASSYGQHTQSYEQYF.

The chain combines TRBV11-3 with TRBJ2-1; maybe TRBD2 (5 bases). Germline V CDR1 and CDR2: SGHNT, YENEEA. The V end was cut by 4 bases, the J end by 8 bases, with 15 bases between. The CDR3 length is 14 residues. The CDR3 nucleotides are TGTGCCAGCAGCTCCGCTGGGAGTTTCGATGAGCAGTTCTTC. The encoded protein is CASSSAGSFDEQFF.

V gene TRBV7-2 combines with J gene TRBJ2-1; weak D call: TRBD2 (6 bases). V lost 1 base and J 7 bases, leaving 14 bases between the germline ends. The CDR3 contains 15 residues. CDR1 is SGHTA and CDR2 is FQGNSA in the germline V gene. The CDR3: CASSLDLWLANEQFF. In DNA form, the CDR3 reads TGTGCCAGCAGCTTAGATCTCTGGCTAGCGAATGAGCAGTTCTTC.

The chain joins TRBV6-5 to TRBJ2-7, with TRBD2 as a possible D gene (5 bases). This CDR3 is built from 13 residues. With 6 bases removed from V and 3 bases from J, the gap between germline ends came to 12 bases. Germline V gene lookup returns CDR1 MNHEY and CDR2 SVGAGI. The CDR3 nucleotides are TGTGCCAGCAGCCCCGGAGGAGTCTACGAGCAGTACTTC. Amino acids: CASSPGGVYEQYF.

This chain links TRBV10-3 with TRBJ2-5; possibly TRBD2 for D (5 bases). This CDR3 has 15 residues. V lost 0 bases to trimming and J lost 0 bases, with 8 bases between them. The germline CDR1 and CDR2 sequences are ENHRY and SYGVKD. CDR3 sequence (DNA): TGTGCCATCAGTGAGTCGTGGGAGTACCAAGAGACCCAGTACTTC. Protein sequence: CAISESWEYQETQYF.

This chain uses TRBV6-4 with TRBJ2-2, with TRBD2 identical over 8 bases. Germline V lookup: CDR1 MRHNA, CDR2 SNTAGT. This CDR3 region has 14 residues. The junction had 4 bases not matched to a gene; V was cut back by 2 bases and J by 8 bases. CDR3: CASSDGSGTGELFF. The CDR3 DNA sequence: TGTGCCAGCAGTGACGGTAGCGGGACGGGGGAGCTGTTTTTT.

V and J are TRBV6-6 and TRBJ1-4; 9 bases agree with TRBD1. Germline lookup yields CDR1 MNHNY and CDR2 SVGAGI (reference sequence). The CDR3 sequence is 12 residues long. J was trimmed by 8 bases and V by 8 bases; bases with no gene match: 3. The CDR3 reads CASGQGREKLFF. CDR3 nucleotide sequence: TGTGCCAGCGGACAGGGGAGGGAAAAACTGTTTTTT.

The chain couples TRBV4-1 to TRBJ2-7; 14 nucleotides align to TRBD2. The CDR3 contains 18 residues. The V segment lost 3 bases and the J segment 5 bases; nucleotides outside the gene matches: 12. The V gene's germline CDR1 is MGHRA and CDR2 YSYEKL. Written as DNA, the CDR3 is TGCGCCAGCAGCCAGGAGACCCTGGGACTAGCGGGAGCCCACGAGCAGTACTTC. Its protein is CASSQETLGLAGAHEQYF.

The rearrangement uses TRBV7-8 and TRBJ2-7; D ambiguous. CDR3 length: 12 amino acids. Trimming removed 5 bases from V and 3 bases from J, with 8 bases in between. Per germline, CDR1 SGHVS and CDR2 FQNEAQ. CDR3 in DNA: TGTGCCAGCAGCCGACGCGACTACGAGCAGTACTTC. It translates to CASSRRDYEQYF.

As concerns this clone: The junction does not match germline at one end; this may be a read error. The chain combines TRBV7-7 with TRBJ2-1; the D gene could be TRBD1 or TRBD2 (6 bases each). The germline CDR1 and CDR2 sequences are SSHAT and FNYEAQ (reference sequence). The CDR3 length is 16 residues. The CDR3 reads CASSLAAGALDDEQFF. The DNA for the CDR3 is TGTGCTAGCAGCTTAGCGGCAGGGGCCCTTGACGATGAGCAGTTCTTC.

The chain is built from TRBV7-3 and TRBJ2-7; 8 nucleotides line up with TRBD2. CDR1 SGHTA and CDR2 FQGTGA come from the germline V gene. The CDR3 runs 14 residues. V shed 3 bases, J shed 2 bases, and the junction held 3 bases outside the gene matches. As DNA, the CDR3 is TGTGCCAGCAGCTTGGCGGGAGGAGCCTACGAGCAGTACTTC. Amino acid sequence: CASSLAGGAYEQYF. The complete variable domain, with remaining parts taken from reference TRBV7-3 and TRBJ2-7, reads GAGVSQTPSNKVTEKGKYVELRCDPISGHTALYWYRQSLGQGPEFLIYFQGTGAADDSGLPNDRFFAVRPEGSVSTLKIQRTERGDSAVYLCASSLAGGAYEQYFGPGTRLTVT.

The rearrangement joins TRBV6-5 to TRBJ2-7; D is unclear. The CDR3 totals 13 residues. CDR1 is MNHEY and CDR2 is SVGAGI in the germline V gene. Trimming took off 6 bases at V and 4 bases at J, with 13 bases between the two ends. The CDR3 nucleotides read TGTGCCAGCAGCCTCGGAAAGGTGTACGAGCAGTACTTC. It specifies CASSLGKVYEQYF.

The chain links TRBV9 to TRBJ2-1; TRBD2 matches 10 bases. Losses at the gene ends were 4 bases for V and 8 bases for J; bases not matched to a gene: 9. Germline V gene data show CDR1 as SGDLS and CDR2 as YYNGEE. The CDR3 extends over 15 amino acids. CDR3 sequence (DNA): TGTGCCAGCAGCTCGGGGAGCGGGAGGGCCTATGAGCAGTTCTTC. Its protein product is CASSSGSGRAYEQFF.

The gene calls are TRBV28 and TRBJ2-7, with D possibly being TRBD2 (5 bases). The germline V and J ends were trimmed by 6 bases and 3 bases, with 18 bases remaining between them. Germline-derived CDR1 and CDR2 are MDHEN and SYDVKM. This CDR3 has 15 amino acids. The CDR3 bases are TGTGCCAGCAGCGATTTGGCGGACTTGTACTACGAGCAGTACTTC. The encoded protein is CASSDLADLYYEQYF.

The J gene is TRBJ2-7, the V gene TRBV4-2; TRBD2 aligns across 11 bases. CDR1 and CDR2 (germline): LGHNA, YNFKEQ. J lost 3 bases, V lost 5 bases, and 6 bases had no gene match. The CDR3 sequence is 15 residues long. CDR3 DNA sequence: TGTGCCAGCAGCACGGGACTAGCGGAGAACTACGAGCAGTACTTC. This gives the protein CASSTGLAENYEQYF.

The chain couples TRBV28 to TRBJ1-5, with D hard to call. The CDR3 totals 14 residues. Germline V gene lookup returns CDR1 MDHEN and CDR2 SYDVKM. V dropped 4 bases and J dropped 7 bases, with 14 bases sitting between them. The CDR3 bases are TGTGCCAGCAGTTATTCTCGATTAGGGCAGCCCCAGCATTTT. This translates into CASSYSRLGQPQHF. The full variable domain, with the rest looked up from reference TRBV28 and TRBJ1-5, is DVKVTQSSRYLVKRTGEKVFLECVQDMDHENMFWYRQDPGLGLRLIYFSYDVKMKEKGDIPEGYSVSREKKERFSLILESASTNQTSMYLCASSYSRLGQPQHFGDGTRLSIL.

The chain carries TRBV27 and TRBJ1-6, with D unclear. Trimming pared 0 bases from V and 13 bases from J, leaving 13 bases between. CDR3 length equals 14 residues. Looked up from germline, CDR1 is MNHEY and CDR2 is SMNVEV (reference sequence). This CDR3 reads CASSLSPNYTPLHF. The CDR3 DNA reads TGTGCCAGCAGTTTATCTCCTAATTATACCCCCCTCCACTTT.

The rearrangement links TRBV6-1 to TRBJ2-6; 7 positions match TRBD1. CDR1 and CDR2 from the germline V gene are MNHNS and SASEGT. The trim removed 0 bases at V and 0 bases at J, leaving 5 bases unmatched. The CDR3 contains 18 residues. This chain's CDR3 is CASSEAGGRSSGANVLTF. The CDR3 DNA follows: TGTGCCAGCAGTGAAGCAGGGGGCAGGTCCTCTGGGGCCAACGTCCTGACTTTC.

This rearrangement joins TRBV7-9 to TRBJ2-2; TRBD1 agrees at 8 bases. Germline CDR1 reads SEHNR; CDR2 reads FQNEAQ (reference sequence). With V trimmed by 5 bases and J by 5 bases, 7 bases remained unmatched. This CDR3 is built from 15 residues. The CDR3 DNA sequence: TGTGCCAGCAGCATAGGACAGGGTTTGACCGGGGAGCTGTTTTTT. Its protein product is CASSIGQGLTGELFF.

This clone has just one count. The chain is built from TRBV28 and TRBJ2-7; D gene uncertain. CDR1 and CDR2 from the germline V gene are MDHEN and SYDVKM. V was cut by 5 bases and J by 4 bases, with 12 bases left in between. The CDR3 is 13 residues long. The CDR3 sequence: CASSPTSRYEQYF. The CDR3 DNA sequence: TGTGCCAGCAGTCCCACCTCGAGGTACGAGCAGTACTTC.

This clone occurred a few times. The CDR3 sequence: CASSQDIAAGGNYGYTF. The DNA of the CDR3 is TGCGCCAGCAGCCAAGATATTGCTGCAGGGGGGAACTATGGCTACACCTTC. The chain couples TRBV4-1 to TRBJ1-2; 7 bases match TRBD1. From germline, CDR1 is MGHRA and CDR2 YSYEKL. CDR3 length equals 17 residues. After removal of 0 bases from V and 2 bases from J, the junction contained 9 bases not matched to a gene.

The genes are TRBV27 and TRBJ1-2; 8 nucleotides align to TRBD1. Per germline, CDR1 MNHEY and CDR2 SMNVEV (reference sequence). This CDR3 is built from 13 residues. Germline trimming cut 5 bases from V and 8 bases from J; bases unmatched to any gene: 7. Here the CDR3 DNA reads TGTGCCAGCAGTGGACAGGGTCTGAAGGGCTACACCTTC. Its translation is CASSGQGLKGYTF.

CDR3 sequence (DNA): TGTGCCAGCAGTGAGGCGACAGGGGGCCGATACGAGCAGTACTTC. Encoded protein: CASSEATGGRYEQYF. V and J are TRBV6-1 and TRBJ2-7, with 10 nucleotides matching TRBD1. There are 15 residues in the CDR3. Germline CDR1 reads MNHNS; CDR2 reads SASEGT. Germline trimming cut 3 bases from V and 4 bases from J; bases unmatched to any gene: 6.

This chain uses TRBV7-9 with TRBJ2-1; 10 nucleotides match TRBD2. The CDR3 has 15 amino acids. V shed 5 bases and J 12 bases; nucleotides not matched to a gene: 13. Germline loops: CDR1 SEHNR, CDR2 FQNEAQ (reference sequence). Here the CDR3 DNA reads TGTGCCAGCAGCACAGGTGGGGCTAGCGGGAGAGTGCAGTTCTTC. Protein: CASSTGGASGRVQFF.

V is TRBV6-1 and J is TRBJ2-1, with 10 bases matching TRBD2. CDR1 and CDR2 from the germline V gene are MNHNS and SASEGT. The CDR3 has 15 amino acids. Germline trimming cut 8 bases from V and 2 bases from J; bases unmatched to any gene: 6. In nucleotides, the CDR3 is TGTGCCAGCGCTAGCGGGAGAAGGACCTACAATGAGCAGTTCTTC. It encodes CASASGRRTYNEQFF.

The chain couples TRBV6-5 to TRBJ2-7, with D perhaps TRBD1 (6 bases). Trimming took 2 bases from V and 1 from J, leaving 9 bases between them. The germline CDR1 and CDR2 sequences are MNHEY and SVGAGI. The CDR3 is 14 amino acids. CDR3 sequence reads: CASSYGQGSYEQYF. The CDR3 DNA sequence: TGTGCCAGCAGTTACGGGCAGGGGTCCTACGAGCAGTACTTC.

The chain couples TRBV28 to TRBJ1-1; maybe TRBD1 (5 bases). Germline CDR1 reads MDHEN; CDR2 reads SYDVKM. The CDR3 contains 15 residues. The ends were cut back, 2 bases at V and 4 bases at J, with 14 bases in the middle. The CDR3 nucleotides are TGTGCCAGCAGTTTAACCTCCGGCGGGGGCACTGAAGCTTTCTTT. Its translation is CASSLTSGGGTEAFF.